The 8 T cell receptor beta chains reported below all come from one sample, sequenced in a study of yellow fever vaccine responses in identical twins listed by TCRdb under 2018. The protocol used for the library was RT-PCR. TCRdb records Illumina HiSeq 2500 as the sequencer. Clones were called with MiXCR by TCRdb after fastp trimmed the public reads at Q25, and only in-frame beta chains were retained. One record per CDR3 amino acid sequence lists the most common genes and DNA. The sample table lists about 5,500 distinct CDR3 sequences, 80% to 90% of them with a count of one. Approximately 2.9% of the sample is held by the ten biggest clonotypes. The specimen was T cells from blood (PBMCs), unsorted or a sorted subset (not recorded which), collected before or after yellow fever vaccination (not recorded which). The receptors shown here come from a young woman who received the yellow fever vaccine. Donor details come from another sample of the same person, matched by shared clones.

This chain joins TRBV27 and TRBJ2-3; the D gene is possibly TRBD1 (5 bases). V was pared by 6 bases and J by 4 bases, with 17 bases between. Germline V gene data show CDR1 as MNHEY and CDR2 as SMNVEV (reference sequence). CDR3 size: 15 residues. The CDR3 sequence: CASRDTLFRADTQYF. In DNA form, the CDR3 reads TGTGCCAGCAGGGACACCCTGTTCAGGGCAGATACGCAGTATTTT.

The V call is TRBV12-3 or TRBV12-4, the J call TRBJ2-1, with 7 nucleotides matching TRBD2. J gave up 5 bases and V 5 bases, and 6 bases lay outside the gene matches. The CDR3 runs 14 residues. This CDR3 reads CASSLGLINNEQFF. CDR3 in DNA: TGTGCCAGCAGTCTGGGACTAATCAACAATGAGCAGTTCTTC.

The V and J genes are TRBV27 and TRBJ1-1; the D gene is possibly TRBD1 (5 bases). With 4 bases removed from V and 7 bases from J, the gap between germline ends came to 7 bases. The CDR3 consists of 11 residues. Germline assignment: CDR1 MNHEY and CDR2 SMNVEV (reference sequence). CDR3 region: CASSWGGEAFF. The CDR3 DNA is TGTGCCAGCAGTTGGGGGGGTGAAGCTTTCTTT.

V and J are TRBV7-6 and TRBJ2-1, with 7 nucleotides matching TRBD2. Germline CDR1 SGHVS, CDR2 FNYEAQ. The J segment lost 7 bases and the V segment lost 5 bases, leaving 8 bases of the junction unmatched. This CDR3 has 14 amino acids. CDR3 in DNA: TGTGCCAGCAGCCCTCGTTTCGGGAGGAATGAGCAGTTCTTC. It specifies CASSPRFGRNEQFF.

This chain links TRBV7-9 with TRBJ2-5; possibly TRBD1 for D (6 bases). V shed 3 bases and J shed 0 bases, with 8 bases lying between them. The CDR3 is 14 amino acids. The germline V gene encodes CDR1 SEHNR and CDR2 FQNEAQ (reference sequence). The CDR3 reads CASSFDRNQETQYF. The DNA for the CDR3 is TGTGCCAGCAGCTTCGACAGGAACCAAGAGACCCAGTACTTC. The variable domain in full, completed from reference TRBV7-9 and TRBJ2-5, reads DTGVSQNPRHKITKRGQNVTFRCDPISEHNRLYWYRQTLGQGPEFLTYFQNEAQLEKSRLLSDRFSAERPKGSFSTLEIQRTEQGDSAMYLCASSFDRNQETQYFGPGTRLLVL.

This clonotype has just a few counts. The chain is built from TRBV11-2 and TRBJ2-7, with unresolved D. Trimming shortened V by 1 base and J by 5 bases, and 9 bases separated the two germline ends. The CDR3 is 13 residues long. CDR1 and CDR2 from the germline V gene are SGHAT and FQNNGV. The chain's CDR3 is CASSLVLGNEQYF. The CDR3 bases are TGTGCCAGCAGCTTAGTGCTCGGTAACGAGCAGTACTTC.

This chain joins TRBV18 and TRBJ1-5; 8 bases match TRBD1. Germline lookup yields CDR1 KGHSH and CDR2 LQKENI. With V trimmed by 4 bases and J by 4 bases, 0 bases remained unmatched. The CDR3 is 13 amino acids. The CDR3 spells CASSRTGNQPQHF. The DNA of the CDR3 is TGTGCCAGCTCACGGACAGGGAATCAGCCCCAGCATTTT.

This clonotype was picked up one time. This chain connects TRBV6-1 to TRBJ1-1, with D perhaps TRBD1 (5 bases). With 6 bases removed from V and 8 bases from J, the gap between germline ends came to 19 bases. Germline-derived CDR1 and CDR2 are MNHNS and SASEGT. The CDR3 covers 14 residues. CDR3 coding DNA: TGTGCCAGCAGCCCTACGAGCTCGGGGGGAGAAGCTTTCTTT. Encoded protein: CASSPTSSGGEAFF.